A few counts support the clone carrying this TCR beta chain. Antigen unknown. The data stem from a study of post-analysis software for immune sequencing data. Background on the study: Disease courses included relapsing-remitting, secondary progressive and progressive-relapsing multiple sclerosis. Study-wide results and limits: Significantly decreased normalized Chao1 diversity was recorded for multiple sclerosis patients relative to controls. TRBV segments more frequent in patients than in controls numbered several and included TRBV5-6, TRBV5-1 and TRBV20-1.

From germline, CDR1 is DFQATT and CDR2 SNEGSKA (reference sequence). Trimming cost V 2 bases and J 3 bases, with 10 bases left between them. The CDR3 is 13 residues long. TCR beta cDNA libraries had unique molecular identifiers. When about 0.9 to 10 million T cells were used, they gave some 520,000 cDNA molecules. TCRdb itself ran the PCR reads through MiXCR, one entry per CDR3 protein. Of 750,000 to 950,000 distinct CDR3 sequences in the sample, 53% are singletons; the top ten hold roughly 4.4%. Material: blood. The receptor was derived from a girl aged 5-17 years with multiple sclerosis. The chain carries TRBV20-1 and TRBJ2-5, with D unclear. The CDR3 loop is CSARPAPEETQYF. As DNA, the CDR3 is TGCAGTGCTAGACCAGCCCCCGAAGAGACCCAGTACTTC.